The rows below give T cell receptor beta chains drawn from one sample of a study of OX40 agonist ivuxolimab in advanced cancers. The table came from immunoSEQ multiplex PCR; TCRdb's copy has only in-frame clones and leaves some out. This table has nearly 45,000 clones, about 90% appearing once. Here the sequenced sample was CD4+ or CD8+ T cells sorted from blood, taken in a trial of the OX40 agonist ivuxolimab. Receptors were obtained from an adult with an advanced solid tumor such as melanoma, head and neck, liver or kidney cancer. CDR3s include the opening cysteine and the closing phenylalanine or tryptophan. D genes are given only for firm matches. The size of a clone is reported for some rows only, either as once, few or many, or as a class for expanded clones.

j_call clone_size d_call v_call cdr3_nt cdr3_aa
TRBJ2-1 - - TRBV5-6 TGTGCCAGCAGCTTTACGGGTAGGGAGCAGTTCTTC CASSFTGREQFF
TRBJ1-5 - - TRBV27 TGTGCCAGCAGTTTATATGGAGGGGTTCTGTTGGGTAGCAATCAGCCCCAGCATTTT CASSLYGGVLLGSNQPQHF
TRBJ2-3 - - TRBV25-1 TGTGCCAGCAGCGGGGGCCATACGCAGTATTTT CASSGGHTQYF
TRBJ2-4 - TRBD1 TRBV25-1 TGTGCCAGCAGTCCTCGGACAGGGATAAGCATTCAGTACTTC CASSPRTGISIQYF
TRBJ2-2 - - TRBV7-3 TGTGCCAGCAGTAAGAACAGGGCCGACACCGGGGAGCTGTTTTTT CASSKNRADTGELFF
TRBJ2-7 - TRBD2 TRBV9 TGTGCCAGCAGCCCTCTTCAAGCGGGAGCCTACAACGAGCAGTACTTC CASSPLQAGAYNEQYF
TRBJ2-1 - - TRBV12-5 TGTGCTAGTGGGAATAGTGGAAGCTCCTACAATGAGCAGTTCTTC CASGNSGSSYNEQFF
TRBJ2-1 - - TRBV11-2 TGTGCCAGCAGCTGGGCCTTCAGCTCCTACAATGAGCAGTTCTTC CASSWAFSSYNEQFF
TRBJ1-3 - - TRBV5-1 TGCGCCAGCAGCTGGGACCAACCTGGAAACACCATATATTTT CASSWDQPGNTIYF
TRBJ2-7 - TRBD2 TRBV27 TGTGCCACCTGGGGGACTAGCGGGAAAAAAAGGGGCTCCTACGAGCAGTACTTC CATWGTSGKKRGSYEQYF
TRBJ2-3 - TRBD2 TRBV7-9 TGTGCCAGCAGCCTAGCGGCGGATACGCAGTATTTT CASSLAADTQYF
TRBJ2-5 - - TRBV29-1 TGCAGCGTTGCGGGCAGTTTGGAACAAGAGACCCAGTACTTC CSVAGSLEQETQYF
TRBJ1-6 - - TRBV11-1 TGTGCCAGCAGCTTCGGAGGGGAAGGCAATTCACCCCTCCACTTT CASSFGGEGNSPLHF
TRBJ1-5 few - TRBV6-1 TGTGCCAGCAGTGCGGGGGTGGAGGGCAATCAGCCCCAGCATTTT CASSAGVEGNQPQHF
TRBJ2-2 - - TRBV30 TGTGCCTGGAGAATCGCAGACCTGAGTGGGGAGCTGTTTTTT CAWRIADLSGELFF
TRBJ2-7 - - TRBV13 TGTGCCAGCAGCTTAGGTGGCCTAGCCTACGAGCAGTACTTC CASSLGGLAYEQYF
TRBJ2-7 - TRBD2 TRBV6-5 TGTGCCAGCAGTTACGGTCTAGCGGGTTCCTACGAGCAGTACTTC CASSYGLAGSYEQYF
TRBJ2-3 few - TRBV2 TGTGCCAGCAGTGTTTCGATTGAGGGGGGGCCAGTTAGCACAGATACGCAGTATTTT CASSVSIEGGPVSTDTQYF
TRBJ2-7 few - TRBV10-2 TGCGCCAGCAGTGATGGCGGAGTCTACGAGCAGTACTTC CASSDGGVYEQYF
TRBJ2-1 - - TRBV19 TGTGCCAGTAGTATATACCAGGGTAAGAATGAGCAGTTCTTC CASSIYQGKNEQFF
TRBJ2-4 - - TRBV6-1 TGTGCCAGCAGTGGCCCCGGGGACATTCAGTACTTC CASSGPGDIQYF
TRBJ2-2 - TRBD2 TRBV15 TGTGCCACCACCCGGCGGGGGAGGAACACCGGGGAGCTGTTTTTT CATTRRGRNTGELFF